The sequence of this TCR beta chain was determined in a study of T cells expressing NK-cell markers. Overall study context: Sorted CD3+CD56-NKG2C+, CD3+CD56+NKG2C- and CD3+CD56+NKG2C+ T cells were the source of the TCR beta repertoires.

Regarding the study as a whole: A range of about 1.0-8% of CD8+ T cells consisted of dominant NKG2C+ clonotypes in 5 to 7 donors.

To note about this clonotype: The antigen remains unidentified.

Germline assignment: CDR1 DFQATT and CDR2 SNEGSKA (reference sequence). The CDR3 is made up of 16 amino acids. Synthesis of TCR beta cDNA relied on 5'RACE template switching carrying UMIs. With the 5' RACE reads reprocessed, TCRdb shows one record per CDR3 protein and no DNA. This table holds 550,000 or so distinct CDR3 sequences. The sequence came from a man aged 18 to 30 in good health. Sequencing was done on a sample of blood T cells: a sorted CD56 or NKG2C T cell subset, CD4+ or CD8+ T cells, or bulk PBMC T cells (not recorded which). The chain combines TRBV20-1 with TRBJ2-1; there is no DNA to check the TCRdb D call of TRBD2. This CDR3 is CSALALAGVGVGEQFF.